One and the same sample provided the 23 T cell receptor beta chains below, sequenced in a study of blood T cell repertoires in COVID-19. Profiling relied on immunoSEQ multiplex PCR, and the TCRdb table lists in-frame clones only, not all of them. The repertoire consists of 150,000 to 200,000 clones, with about 85% occurring once and the leading ten covering roughly 9.8%. Sequencing was carried out using peripheral blood. The receptor set was obtained from a woman aged 80 or over with acute or convalescent COVID-19.

The chain employs TRBV19 and TRBJ2-1; D is ambiguous. Trimming shortened V by 4 bases and J by 9 bases, and 7 bases separated the two germline ends. The germline CDR1 and CDR2 sequences are LNHDA and SQIVND (reference sequence). The CDR3 is 11 amino acids. In DNA, the CDR3 is TGTGCCAGTAGTAACTCCGGTGAGCAGTTCTTC. Translation gives CASSNSGEQFF.

The chain recombines TRBV19 with TRBJ2-7; 8 positions match TRBD1. The CDR3 has 11 residues. V shed 9 bases, J shed 4 bases, and the junction held 2 bases outside the gene matches. CDR1 and CDR2 (germline): LNHDA, SQIVND (reference sequence). In DNA, the CDR3 is TGTGCCAGCCAGGGGGCGTACGAGCAGTACTTC. Translation gives CASQGAYEQYF.

The rearrangement links TRBV19 to TRBJ2-1; the match to TRBD2 covers 11 bases. Trimming cost V 5 bases and J 8 bases; bases outside gene matches: 11. The CDR3 contains 16 residues. The V gene's germline CDR1 is LNHDA and CDR2 SQIVND (reference sequence). This CDR3 is CASSSRSGGASHEQFF. In DNA, the CDR3 is TGTGCCAGTAGTTCCCGTAGCGGGGGGGCCAGCCATGAGCAGTTCTTC.

The chain combines TRBV19 with TRBJ2-4; D may be TRBD2 (6 bases). From germline, CDR1 is LNHDA and CDR2 SQIVND (reference sequence). V was trimmed by 1 base and J by 6 bases, leaving 7 bases between them. The CDR3 spans 13 residues. CDR3 sequence: CASSIVGGNIQYF. Here the CDR3 DNA reads TGTGCCAGTAGTATAGTGGGGGGAAACATTCAGTACTTC.

The rearrangement joins TRBV5-5 to TRBJ1-2; D might be TRBD1 (6 bases). Trimming shortened V by 0 bases and J by 4 bases, and 13 bases separated the two germline ends. Germline V CDR1 and CDR2: SGHKS, YYEKEE (reference sequence). The CDR3 length is 15 residues. CDR3 coding DNA: TGTGCCAGCAGCTTGGCGGAAAGGGGGAGCTATGGCTACACCTTC. Its translation: CASSLAERGSYGYTF.

The CDR3 reads CASSLVRYTGELFF. As DNA, the CDR3 is TGTGCCAGCAGCTTAGTGAGATACACCGGGGAGCTGTTTTTT. V usage is TRBV7-2 and J usage is TRBJ2-2; D uncertain. V lost 1 base and J 3 bases, leaving 6 bases between the germline ends. The CDR3 consists of 14 residues. Per the germline V gene, CDR1 is SGHTA and CDR2 is FQGNSA. Using reference TRBV7-2 and TRBJ2-2 for the parts outside the CDR3, the full variable domain is GAGVSQSPSNKVTEKGKDVELRCDPISGHTALYWYRQSLGQGLEFLIYFQGNSAPDKSGLPSDRFSAERTGGSVSTLTIQRTQQEDSAVYLCASSLVRYTGELFFGEGSRLTVL.

This sequence joins TRBV19 and TRBJ2-2; perhaps TRBD1 as D (5 bases). The CDR3 consists of 15 residues. Between the trimmed V and J ends, which lost 5 bases and 0 bases, there was a span of 10 bases. The germline V gene encodes CDR1 LNHDA and CDR2 SQIVND (reference sequence). The CDR3 DNA sequence: TGTGCCAGTAGTTGGGCAGGGTCGAACACCGGGGAGCTGTTTTTT. The encoded protein is CASSWAGSNTGELFF.

This clone was seen once. This sequence joins TRBV20-1 and TRBJ2-4; D remains ambiguous. V was clipped by 8 bases and J by 0 bases, with 2 bases between them. Per germline, CDR1 DFQATT and CDR2 SNEGSKA (reference sequence). The CDR3 contains 10 residues. The CDR3 loop is CSLAKNIQYF. CDR3 nucleotide sequence: TGCAGTCTAGCCAAAAACATTCAGTACTTC.

This chain links TRBV2 with TRBJ2-1; perhaps TRBD2 as D (6 bases). The CDR3 covers 15 residues. Trimming stripped 5 bases from V and 7 bases from J, with 18 bases between. Germline V gene data show CDR1 as SNHLY and CDR2 as FYNNEI. The CDR3 loop reads CASSRDTPRGNEQFF. DNA of the CDR3: TGTGCCAGCAGTCGCGACACCCCCCGGGGGAATGAGCAGTTCTTC.

The chain is built from TRBV28 and TRBJ1-2; D remains ambiguous. Germline values: CDR1 MDHEN, CDR2 SYDVKM. V gave up 4 bases and J gave up 1 base, with 10 bases separating them. CDR3 length: 14 amino acids. The CDR3 reads CASSSPGFNYGYTF. The CDR3 DNA sequence: TGTGCCAGCAGTTCTCCGGGATTTAACTATGGCTACACCTTC.

This clone was observed once. This rearrangement joins TRBV27 to TRBJ1-3; 11 bases align to TRBD1. The germline CDR1 and CDR2 sequences are MNHEY and SMNVEV (reference sequence). This CDR3 has 15 residues. V gave up 5 bases and J gave up 4 bases; unmatched junction bases: 4. The CDR3 nucleotides are TGTGCCAGCAGTCCTGGGACAGGGGGGGGAAACACCATATATTTT. As protein: CASSPGTGGGNTIYF.

V usage is TRBV7-9 and J usage is TRBJ1-3; the D is unclear. This CDR3 contains 14 residues. Germline V gives CDR1 SEHNR, CDR2 FQNEAQ (reference sequence). With 5 bases removed from V and 0 bases from J, the gap between germline ends came to 8 bases. The CDR3 loop reads CASSLSVSGNTIYF. As DNA, the CDR3 is TGTGCCAGCAGCCTTTCCGTCTCTGGAAACACCATATATTTT.

This rearrangement joins TRBV18 to TRBJ1-5; the match to TRBD1 covers 7 bases. The junction had 7 bases not matched to a gene; V was cut back by 6 bases and J by 5 bases. The CDR3 has 14 residues. Germline assignment: CDR1 KGHSH and CDR2 LQKENI. The CDR3 DNA follows: TGTGCCAGCTCGCCCACAGGGGAAGATCAGCCCCAGCATTTT. As protein: CASSPTGEDQPQHF.

The chain employs TRBV4-2 and TRBJ1-1, with TRBD1 matching over 8 bases. Germline V lookup: CDR1 LGHNA, CDR2 YNFKEQ. CDR3 size: 13 residues. J gave up 8 bases and V 3 bases, and 5 bases lay outside the gene matches. The CDR3 coding sequence is TGTGCCAGCAGCCAGCAGGACAGGGACGAAGCTTTCTTT. Protein product: CASSQQDRDEAFF.

CDR3 sequence reads: CASSPLVSGSSSYNEQFF. The CDR3 bases are TGTGCCAGCTCACCATTGGTTTCAGGATCCAGCTCCTACAATGAGCAGTTCTTC. V usage is TRBV18 and J usage is TRBJ2-1; no clear D. This CDR3 comprises 18 residues. Per the germline V gene, CDR1 is KGHSH and CDR2 is LQKENI. V lost 2 bases to trimming and J lost 0 bases, with 17 bases between them.

V gene TRBV5-6 combines with J gene TRBJ2-7; 8 nucleotides match TRBD1. The germline CDR1 and CDR2 sequences are SGHDT and YYEEEE. There are 15 residues in the CDR3. V lost 2 bases, J lost 2 bases, and 6 bases stayed unmatched. The DNA of the CDR3 is TGTGCCAGCAGCTTTCGGGGACAGGTTGCCTACGAGCAGTACTTC. Protein sequence: CASSFRGQVAYEQYF.

The chain employs TRBV5-1 and TRBJ2-7; 11 bases fit TRBD1. V lost 4 bases to trimming and J lost 2 bases; unmatched junction nucleotides: 2. This CDR3 spans 14 amino acids. Germline V gene lookup returns CDR1 SGHRS and CDR2 YFSETQ. The CDR3 protein is CASSRTGGPYEQYF. DNA for the CDR3: TGCGCCAGCAGCAGGACAGGGGGCCCCTACGAGCAGTACTTC.

The genes are TRBV29-1 and TRBJ1-2; D not certain. The CDR3 is made up of 11 amino acids. V was clipped by 4 bases and J by 2 bases, with 5 bases between them. Germline V gene lookup returns CDR1 SQVTM and CDR2 ANQGSEA. CDR3 coding DNA: TGCAGCGTTGGTACAAACTATGGCTACACCTTC. Translation gives CSVGTNYGYTF.

The chain recombines TRBV3-1 (or the pseudogene TRBV3-2) with TRBJ2-7; D not resolved. The CDR3 covers 15 residues. V lost 1 base and J 6 bases, leaving 16 bases between the germline ends. Germline loops: CDR1 LGHDT, CDR2 YNNKEL (reference sequence). The chain's CDR3 is CASSQVMFSQREQYF. DNA of the CDR3: TGTGCCAGCAGCCAAGTTATGTTTTCACAACGCGAGCAGTACTTC.

Only a few counts were recorded for this clone. The chain employs TRBV29-1 and TRBJ2-2; 13 bases fit TRBD2. Looked up from germline, CDR1 is SQVTM and CDR2 is ANQGSEA. The CDR3 covers 16 residues. V lost 7 bases, J lost 0 bases, and 5 bases stayed unmatched. The DNA of the CDR3 is TGCAGCGGAGGGACTAGCGGGAACGCGAACACCGGGGAGCTGTTTTTT. This gives the protein CSGGTSGNANTGELFF.

This clone was picked up one time. This chain connects TRBV12-5 to TRBJ2-7; 12 bases agree with TRBD2. This CDR3 comprises 15 residues. The ends lost 3 bases at V and 7 bases at J; junction bases unmatched: 7. Germline V gives CDR1 LGHNT, CDR2 FRNRAP. The CDR3 nucleotides are TGTGCTAGTGGTTTTATCCTAGCGGGAGGGGAGGAGCAGTACTTC. It specifies CASGFILAGGEEQYF.

The chain carries TRBV5-4 and TRBJ1-2, with TRBD1 matching 7 bases. The V and J ends lost 4 bases and 0 bases, in that order; junction bases with no gene match: 9. The germline V gene has CDR1 SGHNT and CDR2 YYREEE (reference sequence). The CDR3 extends over 16 amino acids. CDR3 coding DNA: TGTGCCAGCAGCCCCCAAGGGACAGTTGCTAACTATGGCTACACCTTC. Its protein product is CASSPQGTVANYGYTF.

This rearrangement joins TRBV15 to TRBJ2-3, with unresolved D. This CDR3 region has 15 residues. Germline V gene sequence: CDR1 LNHNV, CDR2 YYDKDF (reference sequence). V gave up 0 bases and J gave up 4 bases, with 11 bases separating them. CDR3 sequence (DNA): TGTGCCACCAGCAGAGATCAAGCTGCCTCAGATACGCAGTATTTT. Its protein product is CATSRDQAASDTQYF.